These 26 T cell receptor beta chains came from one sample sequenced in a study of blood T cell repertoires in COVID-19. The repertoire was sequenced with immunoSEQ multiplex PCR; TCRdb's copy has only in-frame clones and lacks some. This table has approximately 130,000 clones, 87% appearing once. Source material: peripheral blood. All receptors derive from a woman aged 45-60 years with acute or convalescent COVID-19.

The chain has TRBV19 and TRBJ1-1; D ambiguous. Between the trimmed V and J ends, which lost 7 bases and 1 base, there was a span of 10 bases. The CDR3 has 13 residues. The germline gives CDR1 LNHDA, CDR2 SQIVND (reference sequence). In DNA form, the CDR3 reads TGTGCCAGTACCAGGACTCGGAACACTGAAGCTTTCTTT. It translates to CASTRTRNTEAFF.

The CDR3 is CSASPSGGGRATEAFF. The CDR3 coding sequence is TGCAGTGCTAGTCCCTCAGGAGGGGGCAGGGCCACTGAAGCTTTCTTT. The chain links TRBV20-1 to TRBJ1-1; 7 bases map to TRBD1. In germline, CDR1 is DFQATT, CDR2 SNEGSKA (reference sequence). The V gene end was trimmed by 3 bases and the J gene end by 4 bases; junction bases not matched to a gene: 14. This CDR3 has 16 residues.

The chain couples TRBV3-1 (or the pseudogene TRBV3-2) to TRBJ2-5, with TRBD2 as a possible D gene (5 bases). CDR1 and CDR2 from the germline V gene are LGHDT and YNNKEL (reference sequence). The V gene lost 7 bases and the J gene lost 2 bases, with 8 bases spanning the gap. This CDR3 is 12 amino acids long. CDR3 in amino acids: CASTDSQETQYF. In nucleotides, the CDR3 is TGTGCCAGCACGGACTCTCAAGAGACCCAGTACTTC.

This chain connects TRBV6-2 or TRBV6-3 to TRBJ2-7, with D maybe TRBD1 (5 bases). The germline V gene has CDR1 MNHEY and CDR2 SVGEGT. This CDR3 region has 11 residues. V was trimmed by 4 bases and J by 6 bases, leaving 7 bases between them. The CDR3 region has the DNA TGTGCCAGCAGTTGGGGCGTCGAGCAGTACTTC. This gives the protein CASSWGVEQYF.

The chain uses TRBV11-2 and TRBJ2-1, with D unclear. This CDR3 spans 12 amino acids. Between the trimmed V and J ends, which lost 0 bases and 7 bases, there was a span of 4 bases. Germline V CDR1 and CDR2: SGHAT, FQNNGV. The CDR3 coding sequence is TGTGCCAGCAGCTTAGATATAAATGAGCAGTTCTTC. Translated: CASSLDINEQFF. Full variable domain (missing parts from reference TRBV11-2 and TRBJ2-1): EAGVAQSPRYKIIEKRQSVAFWCNPISGHATLYWYQQILGQGPKLLIQFQNNGVVDDSQLPKDRFSAERLKGVDSTLKIQPAKLEDSAVYLCASSLDINEQFFGPGTRLTVL.

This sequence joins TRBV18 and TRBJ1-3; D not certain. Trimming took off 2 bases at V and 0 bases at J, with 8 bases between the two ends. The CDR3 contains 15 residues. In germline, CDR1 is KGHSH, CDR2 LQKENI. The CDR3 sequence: CASSPEFLSGNTIYF. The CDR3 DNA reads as TGTGCCAGCTCACCAGAGTTCCTCTCTGGAAACACCATATATTTT.

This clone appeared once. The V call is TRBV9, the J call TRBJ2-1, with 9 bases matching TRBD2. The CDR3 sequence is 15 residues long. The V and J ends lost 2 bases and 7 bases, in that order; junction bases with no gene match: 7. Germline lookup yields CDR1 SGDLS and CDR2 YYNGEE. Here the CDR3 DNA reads TGTGCCAGCAGCGTTAGCGGGAGCGCCCCTAATGAGCAGTTCTTC. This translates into CASSVSGSAPNEQFF.

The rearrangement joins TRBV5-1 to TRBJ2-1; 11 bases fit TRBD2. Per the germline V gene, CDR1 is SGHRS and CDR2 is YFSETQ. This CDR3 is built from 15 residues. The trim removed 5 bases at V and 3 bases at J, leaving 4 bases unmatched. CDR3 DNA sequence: TGCGCCAGCAGAGGCGGGACTAGCGGCTACAATGAGCAGTTCTTC. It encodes CASRGGTSGYNEQFF.

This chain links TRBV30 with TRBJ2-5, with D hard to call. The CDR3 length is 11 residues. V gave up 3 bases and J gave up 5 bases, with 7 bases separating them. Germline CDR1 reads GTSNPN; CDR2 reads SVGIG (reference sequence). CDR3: CAWRFRETQYF. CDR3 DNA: TGTGCCTGGAGATTCCGGGAGACCCAGTACTTC.

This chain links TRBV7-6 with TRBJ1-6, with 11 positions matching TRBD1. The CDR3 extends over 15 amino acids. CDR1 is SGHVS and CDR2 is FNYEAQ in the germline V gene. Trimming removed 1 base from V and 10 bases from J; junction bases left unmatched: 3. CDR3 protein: CASSLEGTGGSPLHF. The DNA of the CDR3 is TGTGCCAGCAGCTTAGAGGGGACAGGGGGATCACCCCTCCACTTT.

This CDR3 is CAGLGRASGNTIYF. CDR3 nucleotides: TGTGCCGGCCTTGGGCGGGCCTCTGGAAACACCATATATTTT. This chain connects TRBV7-9 to TRBJ1-3; D not resolved. Trimming removed 11 bases at V and 0 bases at J, with 14 bases between. Germline V gene data show CDR1 as SEHNR and CDR2 as FQNEAQ (reference sequence). The length of the CDR3 is 14 residues.

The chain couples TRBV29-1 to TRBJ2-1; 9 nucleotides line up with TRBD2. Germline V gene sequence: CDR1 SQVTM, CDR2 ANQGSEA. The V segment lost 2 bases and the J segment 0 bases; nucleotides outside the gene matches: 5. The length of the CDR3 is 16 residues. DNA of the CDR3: TGCAGCGTTGAAACTAGCGGGCGGGGCTCCTACAATGAGCAGTTCTTC. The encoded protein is CSVETSGRGSYNEQFF.

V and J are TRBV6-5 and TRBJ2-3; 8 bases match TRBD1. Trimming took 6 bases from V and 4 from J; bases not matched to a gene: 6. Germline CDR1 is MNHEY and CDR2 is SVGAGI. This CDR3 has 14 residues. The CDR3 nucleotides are TGTGCCAGCAGATCGGGACAGGTGTCAGATACGCAGTATTTT. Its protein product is CASRSGQVSDTQYF.

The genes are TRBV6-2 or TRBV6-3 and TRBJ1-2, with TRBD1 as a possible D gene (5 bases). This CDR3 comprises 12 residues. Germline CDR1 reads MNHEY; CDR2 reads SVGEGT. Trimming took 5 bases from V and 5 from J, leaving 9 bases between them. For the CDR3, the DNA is TGTGCCAGCAGTGACAGACAGTATGGCTACACCTTC. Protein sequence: CASSDRQYGYTF.

CDR3 protein: CASSSRLAGGVRTDTQYF. For the CDR3, the DNA is TGTGCCAGCAGCTCCAGACTAGCGGGGGGCGTACGAACAGATACGCAGTATTTT. V and J are TRBV7-2 and TRBJ2-3; 13 nucleotides match TRBD2. The CDR3 extends over 18 amino acids. V shed 4 bases and J 3 bases; nucleotides not matched to a gene: 10. Germline CDR1 and CDR2: SGHTA and FQGNSA.

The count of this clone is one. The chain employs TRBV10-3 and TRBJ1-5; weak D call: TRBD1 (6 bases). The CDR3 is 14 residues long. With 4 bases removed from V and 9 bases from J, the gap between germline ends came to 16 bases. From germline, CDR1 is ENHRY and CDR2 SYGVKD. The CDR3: CAISAGDTRVPQHF. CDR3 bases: TGTGCCATCAGTGCTGGGGACACCAGGGTGCCCCAGCATTTT.

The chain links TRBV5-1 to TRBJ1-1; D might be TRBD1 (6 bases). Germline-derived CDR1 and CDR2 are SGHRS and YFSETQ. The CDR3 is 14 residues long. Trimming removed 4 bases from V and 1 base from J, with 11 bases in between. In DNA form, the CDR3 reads TGCGCCAGCAGCGGGGGCCCTAAGAACACTGAAGCTTTCTTT. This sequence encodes CASSGGPKNTEAFF.

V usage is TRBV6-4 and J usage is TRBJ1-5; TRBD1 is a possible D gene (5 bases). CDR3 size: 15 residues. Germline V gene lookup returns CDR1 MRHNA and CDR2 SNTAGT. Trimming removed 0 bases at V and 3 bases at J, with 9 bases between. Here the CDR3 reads CASSDSGQSNQPQHF. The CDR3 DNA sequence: TGTGCCAGCAGTGACTCGGGGCAGTCCAATCAGCCCCAGCATTTT.

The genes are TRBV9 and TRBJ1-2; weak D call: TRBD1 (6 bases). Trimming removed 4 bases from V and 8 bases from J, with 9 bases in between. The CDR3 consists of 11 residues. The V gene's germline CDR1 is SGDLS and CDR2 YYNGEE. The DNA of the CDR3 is TGTGCCAGCAGCTCAGGGGTCGGCTACACCTTC. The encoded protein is CASSSGVGYTF.

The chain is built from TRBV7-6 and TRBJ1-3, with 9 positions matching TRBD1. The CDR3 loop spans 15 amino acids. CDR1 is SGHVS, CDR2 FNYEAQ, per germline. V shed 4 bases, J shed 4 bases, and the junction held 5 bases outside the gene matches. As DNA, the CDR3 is TGTGCCAGCAGCTCAACAGGGGGCTACGGAAACACCATATATTTT. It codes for CASSSTGGYGNTIYF.

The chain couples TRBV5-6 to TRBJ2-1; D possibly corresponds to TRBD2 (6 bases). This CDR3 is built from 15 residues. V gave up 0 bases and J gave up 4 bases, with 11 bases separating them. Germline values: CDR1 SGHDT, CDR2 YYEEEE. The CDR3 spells CASSLATGLYNEQFF. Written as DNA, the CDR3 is TGTGCCAGCAGCTTGGCCACGGGACTTTACAATGAGCAGTTCTTC.

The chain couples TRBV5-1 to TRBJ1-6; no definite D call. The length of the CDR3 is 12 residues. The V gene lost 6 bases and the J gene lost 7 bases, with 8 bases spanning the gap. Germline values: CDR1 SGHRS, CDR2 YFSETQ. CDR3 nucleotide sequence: TGCGCCAGCAACTACAACAATTCACCCCTCCACTTT. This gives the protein CASNYNNSPLHF.

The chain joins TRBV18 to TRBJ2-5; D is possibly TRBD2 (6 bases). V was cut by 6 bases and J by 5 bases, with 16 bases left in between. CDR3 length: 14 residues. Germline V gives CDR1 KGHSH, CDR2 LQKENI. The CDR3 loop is CASSWGLSRETQYF. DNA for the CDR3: TGTGCCAGCTCCTGGGGACTCTCTAGGGAGACCCAGTACTTC.

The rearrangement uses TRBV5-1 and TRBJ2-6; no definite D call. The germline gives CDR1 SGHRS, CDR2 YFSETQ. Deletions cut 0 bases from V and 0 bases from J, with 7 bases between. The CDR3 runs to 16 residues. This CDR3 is CASSLGGASGANVLTF. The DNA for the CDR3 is TGCGCCAGCAGCTTGGGCGGAGCCTCTGGGGCCAACGTCCTGACTTTC.

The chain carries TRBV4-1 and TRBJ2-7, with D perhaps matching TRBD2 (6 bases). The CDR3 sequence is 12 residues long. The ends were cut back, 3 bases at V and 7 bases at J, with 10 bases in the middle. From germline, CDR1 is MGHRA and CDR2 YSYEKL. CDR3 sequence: CASSQGEEEQYF. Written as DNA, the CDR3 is TGCGCCAGCAGCCAGGGGGAGGAAGAGCAGTACTTC.

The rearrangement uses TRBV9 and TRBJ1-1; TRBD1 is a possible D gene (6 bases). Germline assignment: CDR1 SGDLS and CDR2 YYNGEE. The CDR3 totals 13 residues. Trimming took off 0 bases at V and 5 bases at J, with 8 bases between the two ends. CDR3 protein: CASSVGGTTEAFF. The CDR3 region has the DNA TGTGCCAGCAGCGTAGGAGGGACAACTGAAGCTTTCTTT.